Below, one T cell receptor beta chain is given with its context. Antigen unknown. The data were taken from a study of cytomegalovirus exposure and HLA in healthy donors. Findings of the study overall: Data from an earlier analysis indicated that most TCR beta V segments were productive either about 87% or about 30% of the time. High specificity and sensitivity for cytomegalovirus status were reported for the classifier. Further analysis was carried out later, and it showed several of the most significant clusters appearing linked to common viral pathogens.

The PCR contained 60 Vbeta and 13 Jbeta primers. Generated by immunoSEQ multiplex PCR, the TCRdb table keeps only in-frame clones and is missing some. The sample includes about 170,000 clones, around 84% seen only once; the top ten take 1%. CDR3 length equals 14 residues. The V gene's germline CDR1 is MNHNY and CDR2 SVGAGI (reference sequence). Trimming at V came to 8 bases and at J to 1 base, leaving 5 bases not matched to a gene. This chain uses TRBV6-6 with TRBJ2-3, with TRBD2 matching 8 bases. Sequencing was carried out using PBMCs. This TCR was recovered from a boy aged 2 to 10 in good health and CMV-seronegative. The DNA of the CDR3 is TGTGCCAGCGCCCTGACTAGCGGCACAGATACGCAGTATTTT. Protein sequence: CASALTSGTDTQYF.